The source of this T cell receptor beta chain is a study of cytomegalovirus exposure and HLA in healthy donors. Overall study: HLA-typed donors were the source of about 85 million unique TCRs, which an early data release held. Study observations and caveats: Specificity of a few CMV-associated chains for CMV antigens was verified in vitro. Most TCR sequences proved rare, with some public TCRs found in many donors.

13 Jbeta primers and 60 Vbeta primers were used for the PCR. This table comes from immunoSEQ multiplex PCR, and its TCRdb copy is limited to in-frame clones, with some not included. The data contain 150,000 or so clones, around 80% of them singletons. The CDR3 totals 15 residues. Germline V lookup: CDR1 SGHTA, CDR2 FQGNSA. This clone was seen a handful of times. Antigen: not known. V gene TRBV7-2 combines with J gene TRBJ2-5; 10 nucleotides match TRBD1. The end of the DNA fits TRBJ2-7 better, so the J call may be wrong. The source material was PBMCs. This clonotype was obtained from a male donor in good health and CMV-seropositive. In DNA form, the CDR3 reads TGTGCCAGCAGCTTCCGGGACAGGGGAAACGACGAGCAGTACTTC. This translates into CASSFRDRGNDEQYF.